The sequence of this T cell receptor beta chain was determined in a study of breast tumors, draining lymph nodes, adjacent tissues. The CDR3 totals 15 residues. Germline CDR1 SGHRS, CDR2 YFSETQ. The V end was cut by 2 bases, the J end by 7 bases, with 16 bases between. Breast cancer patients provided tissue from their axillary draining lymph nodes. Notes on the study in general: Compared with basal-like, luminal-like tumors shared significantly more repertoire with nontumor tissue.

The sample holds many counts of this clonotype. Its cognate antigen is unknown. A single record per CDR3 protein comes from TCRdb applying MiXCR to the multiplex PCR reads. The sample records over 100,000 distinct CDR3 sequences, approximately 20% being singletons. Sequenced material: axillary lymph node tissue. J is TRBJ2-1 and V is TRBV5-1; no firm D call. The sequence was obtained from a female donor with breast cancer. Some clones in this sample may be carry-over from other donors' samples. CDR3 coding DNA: TGCGCCAGCAGCTTAGGCGCCCAAGTCGGTAATGAGCAGTTCTTC. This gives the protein CASSLGAQVGNEQFF.